The 15 T cell receptor beta chains reported below all come from one sample, sequenced in a study of blood T cells in healthy people across ages. PCR was performed a second time for about 7 to 11 cycles using a sample-barcoded 5' primer and a J-beta primer mix. TCRdb reprocessed the 5' RACE reads via MiXCR and lists one record per CDR3 protein. The sample lists about 1.1 million distinct CDR3 sequences, around two fifths occurring once. Sequenced input: blood. The receptor set was obtained from a man aged 18 to 29 in good health.

The chain employs TRBV4-3 and TRBJ1-2, with unresolved D. The CDR3 loop spans 14 amino acids. Germline V gene lookup returns CDR1 LGHNA and CDR2 YSLEER. V was shortened by 2 bases and J by 2 bases, with 9 bases between the two germline ends. This CDR3 reads CASSQWEQNYGYTF. The CDR3 DNA reads TGCGCCAGCAGCCAATGGGAACAGAACTATGGCTACACCTTC.

This sequence joins TRBV20-1 and TRBJ1-6; D is possibly TRBD1 (5 bases). The CDR3 is 15 residues long. CDR1 and CDR2 (germline): DFQATT, SNEGSKA (reference sequence). V was clipped by 1 base and J by 13 bases, with 20 bases between them. CDR3 bases: TGCAGTGCTAGAGTGGACAATCGATCAAATGCCCCCCTCCACTTT. It yields the protein CSARVDNRSNAPLHF.

V gene TRBV12-5 combines with J gene TRBJ1-4, with a weak D call TRBD1 (5 bases). The CDR3 spans 16 residues. Germline values: CDR1 LGHNT, CDR2 FRNRAP. V lost 3 bases and J lost 8, with 19 bases in between. The CDR3 spells CASGFLPAGREEKLFF. The CDR3 coding sequence is TGTGCTAGTGGTTTCCTCCCAGCAGGGCGGGAAGAAAAACTGTTTTTT.

This chain connects TRBV4-1 to TRBJ1-6; D not resolved. The CDR3 sequence is 17 residues long. Looked up from germline, CDR1 is MGHRA and CDR2 is YSYEKL. V was shortened by 4 bases and J by 5 bases, with 18 bases between the two germline ends. CDR3 sequence: CASSLGRQYANNSPLHF. CDR3 bases: TGCGCCAGCAGCCTAGGACGTCAGTACGCGAATAATTCACCCCTCCACTTT.

In nucleotides, the CDR3 is TGTGCCAGCAGCTTAGGGCAATGGAACACTGAAGCTTTCTTT. This sequence encodes CASSLGQWNTEAFF. The J gene is TRBJ1-1, the V gene TRBV7-9, with no clear D. The germline V and J ends were trimmed by 1 base and 1 base, with 7 bases remaining between them. The CDR3 is made up of 14 amino acids. Germline lookup yields CDR1 SEHNR and CDR2 FQNEAQ (reference sequence). Combining the CDR3 with reference TRBV7-9 and TRBJ1-1 gives the whole variable domain DTGVSQNPRHKITKRGQNVTFRCDPISEHNRLYWYRQTLGQGPEFLTYFQNEAQLEKSRLLSDRFSAERPKGSFSTLEIQRTEQGDSAMYLCASSLGQWNTEAFFGQGTRLTVV.

This clonotype has only a few counts. The rearrangement uses TRBV3-1 and TRBJ2-1; D may be TRBD2 (5 bases). CDR3 length equals 15 residues. The V gene lost 5 bases and the J gene lost 4 bases, with 15 bases spanning the gap. Germline V CDR1 and CDR2: LGHDT, YNNKEL (reference sequence). The CDR3 DNA reads as TGTGCCAGCAGCGGAGACCTACGCGGGTACAATGAGCAGTTCTTC. This translates into CASSGDLRGYNEQFF.

This clonotype came up once. V gene TRBV4-2 combines with J gene TRBJ1-2; possible D gene TRBD1, 5 bases. The CDR3 runs 14 residues. Trimming took off 2 bases at V and 7 bases at J, with 14 bases between the two ends. Germline assignment: CDR1 LGHNA and CDR2 YNFKEQ. As DNA, the CDR3 is TGTGCCAGCAGCCAAAGTGGGACCGTACGTGGCTACACCTTC. Its protein product is CASSQSGTVRGYTF.

This chain uses TRBV6-5 with TRBJ2-3; the match to TRBD2 covers 8 bases. Germline CDR1 and CDR2: MNHEY and SVGAGI. This CDR3 comprises 16 residues. V dropped 0 bases and J dropped 10; count of bases not matched to a gene: 12. CDR3 residues: CASSYSGLDSIYAQYF. In DNA, the CDR3 is TGTGCCAGCAGTTACTCGGGACTAGATTCGATATACGCGCAGTATTTT.

V is TRBV30 and J is TRBJ1-1; D might be TRBD1 (5 bases). Trimming cost V 2 bases and J 1 base, with 8 bases left between them. This CDR3 is 13 amino acids long. In germline, CDR1 is GTSNPN, CDR2 SVGIG (reference sequence). The CDR3 sequence: CAWSTGGNTEAFF. As DNA, the CDR3 is TGTGCCTGGAGTACAGGTGGGAACACTGAAGCTTTCTTT. Full variable domain (remainder filled in from reference TRBV30 and TRBJ1-1): SQTIHQWPATLVQPVGSPLSLECTVEGTSNPNLYWYRQAAGRGLQLLFYSVGIGQISSEVPQNLSASRPQDRQFILSSKKLLLSDSGFYLCAWSTGGNTEAFFGQGTRLTVV.

The gene calls are TRBV9 and TRBJ2-1, with 7 bases fitting TRBD2. This CDR3 region has 14 residues. The V gene end was trimmed by 1 base and the J gene end by 7 bases; junction bases not matched to a gene: 5. In germline, CDR1 is SGDLS, CDR2 YYNGEE. This chain's CDR3 is CASSVRLATNEQFF. The CDR3 coding sequence is TGTGCCAGCAGCGTACGACTAGCAACTAATGAGCAGTTCTTC.

This clonotype was counted ten times or more. This chain links TRBV24-1 with TRBJ1-1; TRBD1 is a possible D gene (5 bases). CDR1 and CDR2 from the germline V gene are KGHDR and SFDVKD. V gave up 10 bases and J gave up 6 bases, with 29 bases separating them. The CDR3 has 17 residues. The CDR3 DNA follows: TGTGCCACAAAAGACAGAGAGGGCATCCGGCGGATTCCTGAAGCTTTCTTT. The encoded protein is CATKDREGIRRIPEAFF.

The rearrangement links TRBV2 to TRBJ2-7; D is perhaps TRBD1 or TRBD2 (5 bases each). The CDR3 runs to 14 residues. Trimming pared 4 bases from V and 7 bases from J, leaving 17 bases between. Germline loops: CDR1 SNHLY, CDR2 FYNNEI. The DNA of the CDR3 is TGTGCCAGCAGTGTCGAGGGCCACAGGAATGAGCAGTACTTC. This encodes CASSVEGHRNEQYF.

This clonotype was observed a handful of times. This chain connects TRBV30 to TRBJ1-2, with no clear D. CDR3 length: 11 residues. Germline V gives CDR1 GTSNPN, CDR2 SVGIG (reference sequence). V was cut by 2 bases and J by 4 bases, with 5 bases left in between. CDR3 sequence: CAWSIGYGYTF. The CDR3 bases are TGTGCCTGGAGTATCGGCTATGGCTACACCTTC.

The table lists this clonotype with a few counts. The V call is TRBV12-3 or TRBV12-4, the J call TRBJ2-1, with 13 bases lining up with TRBD2. Germline trimming cut 5 bases from V and 4 bases from J; bases unmatched to any gene: 5. The CDR3 is 16 residues long. CDR3: CASSRSGLAGYNEQFF. As DNA, the CDR3 is TGTGCCAGCAGTAGATCGGGACTAGCGGGGTACAATGAGCAGTTCTTC.

The chain carries TRBV7-9 and TRBJ2-3; D might be TRBD2 (6 bases). The CDR3 is 15 amino acids. The germline CDR1 and CDR2 sequences are SEHNR and FQNEAQ (reference sequence). Between the trimmed V and J ends, which lost 7 bases and 3 bases, there was a span of 17 bases. CDR3 nucleotides: TGTGCCAGCAACCCCCGGGGAGGCGGTACAGATACGCAGTATTTT. Translating it yields CASNPRGGGTDTQYF.